Listed here is a single T cell receptor (beta chain). This sample was included in a study of blood T cell repertoires in COVID-19. The overall study: From T cells, B-cell-depleted T cells, or PBMCs came the material, which was cDNA or gDNA.

Categorization into cohorts depended on clinical history that participants reported. All recovered Cohort 3 donors got two negative PCRs, got clearance, or saw symptom resolution. The V and J ends lost 4 bases and 2 bases respectively, with 9 bases between them. The CDR3 loop spans 12 amino acids. The germline V gene has CDR1 GTSNPN and CDR2 SVGIG (reference sequence). Only in-frame clones appear in the TCRdb table, and some are missing; sequencing was by immunoSEQ multiplex PCR. The data hold about 210,000 clones, with about 81% observed a single time. The specimen was PBMCs or T cells enriched from blood (not recorded which). V gene TRBV30 combines with J gene TRBJ2-7, with TRBD1 as a possible D gene (6 bases). This TCR was sampled from a man in his forties who had recovered from COVID-19. The CDR3 here is CAWNRDPYEQYF. The DNA for the CDR3 is TGTGCCTGGAACAGGGACCCCTACGAGCAGTACTTC.